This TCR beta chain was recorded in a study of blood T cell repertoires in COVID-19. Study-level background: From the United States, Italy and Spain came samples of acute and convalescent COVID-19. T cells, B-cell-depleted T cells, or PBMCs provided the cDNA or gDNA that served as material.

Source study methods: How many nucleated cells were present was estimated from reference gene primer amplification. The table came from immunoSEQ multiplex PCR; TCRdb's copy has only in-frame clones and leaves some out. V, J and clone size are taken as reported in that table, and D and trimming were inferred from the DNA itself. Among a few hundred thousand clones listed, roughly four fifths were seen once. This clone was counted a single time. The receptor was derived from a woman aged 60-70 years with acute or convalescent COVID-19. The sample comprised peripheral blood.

In DNA form, the CDR3 reads TGTGCCAGCAGTTTCCGCACTAACACTGAAGCTTTCTTT. It yields the protein CASSFRTNTEAFF. The rearrangement uses TRBV12-3 or TRBV12-4 and TRBJ1-1; no definite D call. The CDR3 spans 13 residues. V shed 3 bases and J shed 2 bases, with 7 bases lying between them.